The T cell receptor beta chain under discussion was sequenced for a study of PD-1 blockade in mismatch repair-deficient tumors. Overall study context: Patients had about a dozen mismatch repair-deficient cancer types, all previously treated and progressing. General study findings and limits: Tumor-resident clones, often absent from pretreatment blood, expanded after pembrolizumab and then contracted.

CDR3 length equals 16 residues. Germline values: CDR1 SGHKS, CDR2 YYEKEE (reference sequence). V lost 0 bases, J lost 4 bases, and 7 bases stayed unmatched. For this clone: Antigen unknown.

All patients were mismatch repair deficient, assessed by either PCR or immunohistochemistry. Three pembrolizumab responders had their TCRs sequenced. Assay used: immunoSEQ multiplex PCR; TCRdb lists only in-frame clones, some missing. The sample holds about 25,000 clones, roughly 83% seen once. The TCR was taken from an adult with mismatch repair-deficient cancer. The specimen comprised PBMCs, sampled before pembrolizumab treatment. The chain has TRBV5-5 and TRBJ2-7; 10 bases fit TRBD2. The CDR3 DNA is TGTGCCAGCAGCTTGGTGCCCCTAGCGGGGGAATACGAGCAGTACTTC. Its translation is CASSLVPLAGEYEQYF.